Given below is one T cell receptor beta chain in context. The target antigen is unknown. The data derive from a study of early T cells in non-severe SARS-CoV-2 infection. Broader study findings: Matches to VDJdb favored anti-spike CD8 responses and missed private and CD4 specificities.

Individual cDNA molecules each received unique molecular identifiers attached to them. TCRdb reprocessed the 5' RACE reads with MiXCR, giving one entry per CDR3 protein. The data contain 75,000 or so distinct CDR3 sequences, roughly an eighth of them singletons. J gave up 0 bases and V 10 bases, and 4 bases lay outside the gene matches. This CDR3 contains 13 residues. Germline lookup yields CDR1 ENHRY and CDR2 SYGVKD. The chain links TRBV10-3 to TRBJ2-3; 7 bases map to TRBD1. The sequencing used whole blood, collected at baseline. The receptor was derived from an adult who was a healthcare worker with PCR-confirmed SARS-CoV-2 infection or an uninfected control (not recorded which). The CDR3 region is CATRQGSTDTQYF. Written as DNA, the CDR3 is TGTGCCACCAGACAGGGTAGCACAGATACGCAGTATTTT.